Presented here are 10 T cell receptor beta chains from one specimen sequenced in a study of blood T cell repertoires in COVID-19. Libraries were prepared by immunoSEQ multiplex PCR; TCRdb keeps only in-frame clonotypes and omits some of them. The table records a few hundred thousand clones, around 88% of them present only once. Sample: peripheral blood. The receptors were sampled from a woman in her forties or fifties with acute or convalescent COVID-19.

The chain links TRBV5-1 to TRBJ2-7; the match to TRBD1 covers 11 bases. Germline V gene sequence: CDR1 SGHRS, CDR2 YFSETQ. With 4 bases clipped from V and 2 bases from J, the junction kept 5 bases outside the gene matches. The CDR3 has 15 residues. Here the CDR3 DNA reads TGCGCCAGCAGCGCTGGGGACAGGGGGACCTACGAGCAGTACTTC. It translates to CASSAGDRGTYEQYF.

Only a few counts were recorded for this clone. The chain is built from TRBV2 and TRBJ2-5; 7 bases match TRBD2. Germline assignment: CDR1 SNHLY and CDR2 FYNNEI. The CDR3 runs 15 residues. V lost 7 bases, J lost 7 bases, and 15 bases stayed unmatched. As DNA, the CDR3 is TGTGCCAGCAAGGAGGTCGGGAGGACCGCTGGGACCCAGTACTTC. This gives the protein CASKEVGRTAGTQYF.

The rearrangement joins TRBV7-3 to TRBJ1-3; 7 bases fit TRBD1. The CDR3 totals 17 residues. Germline values: CDR1 SGHTA, CDR2 FQGTGA. Losses at the gene ends were 1 base for V and 4 bases for J; bases not matched to a gene: 10. Written as DNA, the CDR3 is TGTGCCAGCAGCTTAAAACATCCGGACAGGAAAGGAAACACCATATATTTT. Amino acids: CASSLKHPDRKGNTIYF.

This chain connects TRBV19 to TRBJ2-5; D is uncertain. Deletions cut 5 bases from V and 1 base from J, with 11 bases between. CDR1 is LNHDA and CDR2 is SQIVND in the germline V gene (reference sequence). The CDR3 has 14 amino acids. DNA for the CDR3: TGTGCCAGTAGTCCCGCATGGGCCCAAGAGACCCAGTACTTC. Its translation is CASSPAWAQETQYF.

The chain has TRBV27 and TRBJ2-7; 7 positions match TRBD1. The V gene end was trimmed by 5 bases and the J gene end by 5 bases; junction bases not matched to a gene: 18. This CDR3 comprises 17 residues. Germline CDR1 MNHEY, CDR2 SMNVEV (reference sequence). The CDR3 nucleotides are TGTGCCAGCAGTCCCTACTCCCCGACAGGGTACTTCGACGAGCAGTACTTC. Translation: CASSPYSPTGYFDEQYF.

The rearrangement joins TRBV11-2 to TRBJ2-1; D may be TRBD1 (6 bases). Germline-derived CDR1 and CDR2 are SGHAT and FQNNGV. Trimming left V 3 bases short and J 9 bases short, with 21 bases between. This CDR3 contains 16 residues. The CDR3 loop reads CASSFIEPIVGGEQFF. The CDR3 DNA sequence: TGTGCCAGCAGCTTTATCGAACCGATAGTAGGGGGTGAGCAGTTCTTC.

This clone was found a few times. Written as DNA, the CDR3 is TGTGCCAGCAGTTACAGACGGCCAGCCTATGGCTACACCTTC. Encoded protein: CASSYRRPAYGYTF. The chain has TRBV28 and TRBJ1-2; D is undetermined. The CDR3 has 14 residues. CDR1 MDHEN and CDR2 SYDVKM come from the germline V gene. V was cut by 4 bases and J by 4 bases, with 13 bases left in between.

This chain joins TRBV5-4 and TRBJ1-2; TRBD1 might be the D (6 bases). V lost 3 bases, J lost 5 bases, and 11 bases lay in between. Germline lookup yields CDR1 SGHNT and CDR2 YYREEE (reference sequence). The CDR3 has 13 amino acids. For the CDR3, the DNA is TGTGCCAGCAGCTCGGCGACAGGATATGGCTACACCTTC. Encoded protein: CASSSATGYGYTF. The whole variable domain, filled in from reference TRBV5-4 and TRBJ1-2, reads ETGVTQSPTHLIKTRGQQVTLRCSSQSGHNTVSWYQQALGQGPQFIFQYYREEENGRGNFPPRFSGLQFPNYSSELNVNALELDDSALYLCASSSATGYGYTFGSGTRLTVV.

The V call is TRBV7-2, the J call TRBJ2-7; unclear D gene. The CDR3 runs to 13 residues. Germline CDR1 is SGHTA and CDR2 is FQGNSA. Trimming took 3 bases from V and 5 from J, leaving 11 bases between them. The CDR3 is CASSFGLEDEQYF. The CDR3 DNA reads as TGTGCCAGCAGCTTTGGTCTAGAGGACGAGCAGTACTTC.

The gene calls are TRBV21-1 and TRBJ1-5; the table's TRBD1 call for D was not verified on the DNA. TRBV21-1 counts as a pseudogene. This CDR3 comprises 20 residues. The CDR3 region is CASSSNTGQLPQGSNQPQHF. CDR3 DNA sequence: TGTGCCAGCAGCAGTAACACGGGACAATTACCCCAAGGAAGCAATCAGCCCCAGCATTTT.